Reported below is one T cell receptor (beta chain). The data belong to a study of T cell responses to AZD1222 COVID-19 vaccine. This CDR3 has 15 amino acids. The V gene's germline CDR1 is SGHTS and CDR2 YDEGEE. Trimming pared 5 bases from V and 2 bases from J, leaving 14 bases between. TCRdb's copy holds only in-frame clones and misses some; the assay was immunoSEQ multiplex PCR. The sample includes about 140,000 clones, around nine tenths of them seen just once. This chain uses TRBV5-8 with TRBJ1-5; D possibly corresponds to TRBD1 (5 bases). This specimen consisted of peripheral blood, obtained 28 days after the second AZD1222 dose. The sequence came from an adult who received the AZD1222 COVID-19 vaccine. CDR3 sequence: CASRKEQTGNQPQHF. CDR3 coding DNA: TGTGCCAGCAGAAAAGAGCAGACAGGCAATCAGCCCCAGCATTTT.